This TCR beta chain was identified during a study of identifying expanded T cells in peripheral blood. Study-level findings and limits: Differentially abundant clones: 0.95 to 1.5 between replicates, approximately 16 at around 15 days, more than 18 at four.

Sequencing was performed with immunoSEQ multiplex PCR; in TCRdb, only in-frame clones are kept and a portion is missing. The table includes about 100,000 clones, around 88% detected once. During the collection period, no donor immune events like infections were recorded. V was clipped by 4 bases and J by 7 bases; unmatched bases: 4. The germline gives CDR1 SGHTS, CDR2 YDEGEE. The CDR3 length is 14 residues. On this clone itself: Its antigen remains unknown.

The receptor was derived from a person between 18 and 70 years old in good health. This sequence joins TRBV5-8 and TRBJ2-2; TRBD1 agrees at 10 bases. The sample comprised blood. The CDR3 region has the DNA TGTGCCAGCAGCCAGGGGACAGGGGACGGGGAGCTGTTTTTT. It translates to CASSQGTGDGELFF.